This T cell receptor (beta chain) emerged from a study of T cell responses to AZD1222 COVID-19 vaccine (dated by TCRdb to about 2021). Describing the broader study: AZD1222 recipients whose second dose came at about 4 weeks and those whose second dose came at about 12 weeks were combined into one group, since spike-specific TCR depth and breadth did not differ between the two schedules. A total of about 230 trial participants underwent TCR sequencing, of whom 207 received two doses of AZD1222 and 26 received two doses of the MenACWY control vaccine. Enrollment into the trials was organized by age into subgroups of 18-55, 56-69 and 70-plus years, and those subgroups contained about 160, 30 and 59 TCR-sequenced participants, respectively. Results and caveats for the whole study, not just this receptor: A significant rise in spike-specific TCR breadth and depth was observed after two AZD1222 doses relative to day 0 and relative to MenACWY recipients. Only five to seven AZD1222 recipients were SARS-CoV-2 seropositive at baseline, limiting conclusions about previously exposed vaccinees. No day 14 peak-response samples were available, so repertoires were characterized only after the peak T cell response. Most participants were white British and females outnumbered males, and the authors suggested that clonal diversity may have been underestimated. In the small 56-69-year group, the increase in depth fell short of significance, most likely because of low power. Nearly half of unique spike-specific TCRs reportedly recognized epitopes outside regions mutated in the B.1.351 and B.1.1.7 variants. The vaccine-associated CD4 TCRs covered the entire spike protein, and the dominant responses fell in regions 160-218 and 743-854.

Taken with the paper, the label for time point translates to: baseline before first vaccination. Vaccinee samples came from UK trials COV001 and COV002, including a single-blind randomized controlled phase 2/3 trial of AZD1222 (ChAdOx1 nCoV-19) in healthy adults. For TCRbeta chain sequencing, PBMC samples were collected from trial participants at day 0 and at day 28 after the second dose. The V end loses 10 bases and the J end loses 9 bases, and a stretch of 20 bases separates them. The germline V gene (reference sequence) specifies LNHDA as CDR1 and SQIVND as CDR2. The cysteine opens and the phenylalanine closes a CDR3 of 13 amino acids. The kept DNA is CDR3 alone, 39 bases in frame from the first base. This clone was seen only a few times. Its recognized antigen is unknown. No qualities accompany the bases; no much larger clone lies one base away. The CDR3 regions of human TCRbeta chains were subjected to immunosequencing. The published analysis was carried out like this. Repertoire TCRs were matched against a reference library of SARS-CoV-2-specific TCRs generated with the MIRA antigen-specificity platform. Breadth was defined as the fraction of unique TCRs that were SARS-CoV-2-associated, and depth was defined as the fraction of total T cells that were SARS-CoV-2-associated. Using the MIRA data, each spike-specific TCR was mapped to the spike region that the TCR reacts to and placed in a CD4 or CD8 class. Log10-transformed breadth and depth values were compared by one-way ANOVA with Sidak's multiple comparisons tests. TCRdb mirrors the immuneACCESS table, restricted to in-frame sequences. Some clones are absent from its copies; in checked studies, under half trace to an unresolved V gene, and the reason for the others is unknown. V, J and clone size derive from that table, while D and trimming were established from the DNA sequence. Counted in this sample were roughly 130,000 clones; about 91% of them appeared once. Approximately 3% of the sample goes to the ten largest clones.

This sequence was found in an adult in good health. The rearrangement joined TRBV19 to TRBJ2-3, and TRBD2 may be the D gene, going by 5 matching bases. The source was peripheral blood, collected on day 0 of AZD1222 vaccination. The base sequence is TGTGCCACACGGACCGAAACTAGTTTCACGCAGTATTTT. It translates as CATRTETSFTQYF.